A selection of T cell receptor beta chains follows, all from one sample in a study of blood T cell repertoires in COVID-19. Assay used: immunoSEQ multiplex PCR; TCRdb lists only in-frame clones, some missing. The sample shows 100,000 to 150,000 clones, around 80% of them seen only once. Sequenced input: peripheral blood. The receptors were gathered from a man aged 30 to 39 with COVID-19, enrolled during active disease. CDR3s include the opening cysteine and the closing phenylalanine or tryptophan. A D gene is named only where the DNA matches it firmly. The size of a clone is reported for some rows only, either as once, few or many, or as a class for expanded clones.

size: -; D: -; V: TRBV4-1; J: TRBJ1-1; CDR3: CASSQNSANTEAFF; DNA: TGCGCCAGCAGCCAAAACTCTGCGAACACTGAAGCTTTCTTT
size: -; D: -; V: TRBV19; J: TRBJ2-3; CDR3: CASSTRGSVADTQYF; DNA: TGTGCCAGTAGTACCCGAGGATCAGTCGCAGATACGCAGTATTTT
size: -; D: TRBD1; V: TRBV5-4; J: TRBJ2-7; CDR3: CAHPGQASYEQYF; DNA: TGTGCCCACCCGGGACAGGCCTCCTACGAGCAGTACTTC
size: -; D: TRBD2; V: TRBV3-1/TRBV3-2; J: TRBJ2-1; CDR3: CASSQDGAGGAYNEQFF; DNA: TGTGCCAGCAGCCAAGATGGGGCGGGAGGCGCCTACAATGAGCAGTTCTTC
size: -; D: TRBD1; V: TRBV5-8; J: TRBJ1-2; CDR3: CASSLDIGTGYGYTF; DNA: TGTGCCAGCAGCTTGGATATTGGGACAGGGTACGGCTACACCTTC
size: -; D: TRBD1; V: TRBV27; J: TRBJ1-1; CDR3: CASSPTSGGNTEAFF; DNA: TGTGCCAGCAGTCCAACCTCAGGGGGGAACACTGAAGCTTTCTTT
size: -; D: -; V: TRBV15; J: TRBJ2-5; CDR3: CATSLRHGQVETQYF; DNA: TGTGCCACCAGCCTCCGTCACGGCCAGGTGGAGACCCAGTACTTC
size: once; D: TRBD1; V: TRBV4-3; J: TRBJ2-6; CDR3: CASSQQPGQGGFGANVLTF; DNA: TGCGCCAGCAGCCAGCAACCGGGACAGGGGGGGTTTGGGGCCAACGTCCTGACTTTC
size: -; D: -; V: TRBV4-1; J: TRBJ2-4; CDR3: CASSQDSQGSIGIQYF; DNA: TGCGCCAGCAGCCAAGATTCGCAGGGGAGTATTGGAATTCAGTACTTC
size: -; D: TRBD1; V: TRBV19; J: TRBJ2-7; CDR3: CASSPPGTGGYEQYF; DNA: TGTGCCAGTAGCCCTCCAGGGACAGGGGGGTACGAGCAGTACTTC
size: -; D: -; V: TRBV18; J: TRBJ2-1; CDR3: CASSPGQVKFF; DNA: TGTGCCAGCTCACCCGGTCAGGTTAAGTTCTTC
size: -; D: TRBD1; V: TRBV7-9; J: TRBJ1-3; CDR3: CASSSAGGSGNTIYF; DNA: TGTGCCAGCAGCTCCGCAGGGGGCTCTGGAAACACCATATATTTT
size: -; D: -; V: TRBV5-6; J: TRBJ1-5; CDR3: CASSLGALPSNQPQHF; DNA: TGTGCCAGCAGCTTGGGCGCTTTGCCTAGCAATCAGCCCCAGCATTTT
size: -; D: TRBD2; V: TRBV27; J: TRBJ2-1; CDR3: CASRLAGGEQFF; DNA: TGTGCCAGCAGGCTAGCGGGAGGTGAGCAGTTCTTC
size: -; D: TRBD1; V: TRBV29-1; J: TRBJ1-2; CDR3: CSARLGQGGDGYTF; DNA: TGCAGCGCACGTCTGGGACAGGGAGGAGATGGCTACACCTTC